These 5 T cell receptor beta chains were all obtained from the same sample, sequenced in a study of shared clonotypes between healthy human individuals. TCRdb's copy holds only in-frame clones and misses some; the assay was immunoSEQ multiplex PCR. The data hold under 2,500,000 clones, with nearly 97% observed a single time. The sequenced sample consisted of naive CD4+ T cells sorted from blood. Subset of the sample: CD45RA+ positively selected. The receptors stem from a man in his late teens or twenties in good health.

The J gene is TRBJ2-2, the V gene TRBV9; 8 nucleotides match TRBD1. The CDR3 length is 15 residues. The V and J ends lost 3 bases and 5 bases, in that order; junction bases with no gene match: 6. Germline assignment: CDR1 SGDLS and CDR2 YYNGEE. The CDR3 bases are TGTGCCAGCAGCGCCCAGGGGGCGGGAACCGGGGAGCTGTTTTTT. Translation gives CASSAQGAGTGELFF.

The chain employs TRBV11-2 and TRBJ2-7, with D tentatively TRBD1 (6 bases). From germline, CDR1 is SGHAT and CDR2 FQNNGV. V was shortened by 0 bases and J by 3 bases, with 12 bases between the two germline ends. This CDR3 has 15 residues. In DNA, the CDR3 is TGTGCCAGCAGCTTAGAAGGCGGACAGAGCTACGAGCAGTACTTC. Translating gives CASSLEGGQSYEQYF.

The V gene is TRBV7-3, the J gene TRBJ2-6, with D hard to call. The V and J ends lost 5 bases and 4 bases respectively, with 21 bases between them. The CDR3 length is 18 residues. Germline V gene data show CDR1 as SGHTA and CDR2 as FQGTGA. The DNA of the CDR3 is TGTGCCAGCAGCCGCGACCCCGTTCCTCAAACCGGGGCCAACGTCCTGACTTTC. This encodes CASSRDPVPQTGANVLTF.

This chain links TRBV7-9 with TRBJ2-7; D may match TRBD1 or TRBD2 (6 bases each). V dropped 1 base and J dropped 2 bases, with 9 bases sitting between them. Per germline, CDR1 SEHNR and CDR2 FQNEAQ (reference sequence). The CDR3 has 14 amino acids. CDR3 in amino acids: CASSLGGAPYEQYF. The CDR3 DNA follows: TGTGCCAGCAGCTTAGGGGGGGCTCCCTACGAGCAGTACTTC. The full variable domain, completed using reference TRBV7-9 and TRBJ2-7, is DTGVSQNPRHKITKRGQNVTFRCDPISEHNRLYWYRQTLGQGPEFLTYFQNEAQLEKSRLLSDRFSAERPKGSFSTLEIQRTEQGDSAMYLCASSLGGAPYEQYFGPGTRLTVT.

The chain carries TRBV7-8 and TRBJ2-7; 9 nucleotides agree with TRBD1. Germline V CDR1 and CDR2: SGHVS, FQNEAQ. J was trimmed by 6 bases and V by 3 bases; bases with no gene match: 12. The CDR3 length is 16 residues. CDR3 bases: TGTGCCAGCAGCTTGGGAGGGTGGGACAGGGTCGGCGAGCAGTACTTC. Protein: CASSLGGWDRVGEQYF.